This T cell receptor (beta chain) was captured in a study of CD8+CD57+ T cells in acquired aplastic anemia listed by TCRdb under 2018. Describing the broader study: On average, sorted CD4+ and CD8+ cells yielded approximately 3 ug of extracted DNA, with a range of roughly 0.19 to 27.4 ug. An average of around 10 million reads for CD4+ cells and approximately 11 million reads for CD8+ cells was obtained from healthy donor samples. Study-wide findings and limitations: No significant difference in CD8+ Simpson's diversity was found between patients and healthy controls (P=0.060). Although 25 to 30 CD8+ CDR3 sequences were shared by patients and controls, these sequences appeared highly expressed in patients and within the immunodominant clones of patients.

TCR beta VDJ combination and CDR3 sequence profiling used genomic DNA as the template. TCR repertoire sequencing was run on an Illumina HiSeq 2000. The authors processed their data as follows. Repertoire assessment relied on Simpson's diversity index, CDR3 size and DJ length profiles, and TRBV/TRBJ rearrangement plots. The immunodominant clone was defined as the most abundant DNA sequence in deep sequencing data. CDR3 amino acid sequences were screened for sharing across subjects and were compared with published repertoires and the VDJdb database. TCRdb applied fastp at Q25 and MiXCR to the public reads, then kept only in-frame beta chains. Records with the same CDR3 protein are collapsed into one entry carrying the most frequent genes and DNA. The V and J calls and clone size come from TCRdb's table, not from the authors' own analysis. The sample table lists 400,000 to 500,000 distinct CDR3 sequences, just under 70% of them with a count of one. The ten biggest clones cover 3% to 4.5% of the sample.

As for this clonotype: Its antigen is unknown. A read error may explain this, as a much larger clone is one base away.

In this study, sorted CD4+ and CD8+ T cells from the blood of healthy subjects and of severe aplastic anemia patients had their TCR repertoires deep-sequenced. Ficoll-Paque density gradient centrifugation was used to isolate peripheral blood mononuclear cells. Before DNA extraction, CD4+ and CD8+ T cells were sorted with FACS or magnetic beads. This TCR was recovered from a human donor in good health, serving as a control. Sequenced: sorted CD4+, CD8+, or CD8+CD57+ T cells (not recorded which) from PBMCs.

The CDR3 region: CANSPFPGLAGGDTGELFF. The DNA is as follows: TGCGCCAACAGCCCCTTCCCCGGACTAGCGGGGGGTGATACCGGGGAGCTGTTTTTT. This receptor chain uses TRBV5-1 and TRBJ2-2; 14 middle bases align to TRBD2. Reading the germline V gene gives CDR1 SGHRS and CDR2 YFSETQ. The CDR3 runs 19 amino acids, cysteine and phenylalanine included. Just the 57-base CDR3 DNA is kept, in frame starting at base 1.